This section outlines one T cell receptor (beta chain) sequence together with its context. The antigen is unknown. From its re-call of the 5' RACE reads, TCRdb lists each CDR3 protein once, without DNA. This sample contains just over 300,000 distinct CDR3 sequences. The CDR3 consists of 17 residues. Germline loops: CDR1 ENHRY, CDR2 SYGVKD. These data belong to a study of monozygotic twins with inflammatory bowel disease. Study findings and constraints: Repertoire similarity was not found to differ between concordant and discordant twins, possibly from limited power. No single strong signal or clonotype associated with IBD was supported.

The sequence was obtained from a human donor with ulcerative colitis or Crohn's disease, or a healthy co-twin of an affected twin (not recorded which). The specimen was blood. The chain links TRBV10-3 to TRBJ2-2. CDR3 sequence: CAISESVGRRNTGELFF.